This T cell receptor beta chain was found in a study of T cells in Graves' hyperthyroidism and ophthalmopathy. Investigators excluded patients with uncontrolled infection, other autoimmune disease, pregnancy or lactation. Diagnosis relied on clinical symptoms, serum thyroxine and TRAb, thyroid ultrasound and orbital computed tomography. Broader study findings: Stable hyperthyroidism was told apart from ophthalmopathy by a model built on 13 V-J features. Clonotypes that were expanded in thyroid above 0.001 mostly appeared in blood too.

Germline V gives CDR1 MNHNY, CDR2 SVGAGI (reference sequence). The CDR3 runs to 14 residues. The J segment lost 9 bases and the V segment lost 7 bases, leaving 14 bases of the junction unmatched. Remarks on this clonotype: What it recognizes is unknown.

TCR beta CDR3 sequences were amplified from RNA transcripts. Researchers ran a first-round RT-PCR on the TCR CDR3 using the HTBI primer set. TCRdb reprocessed the multiplex PCR reads with MiXCR, giving one entry per CDR3 protein. The sample contains 450,000 to 700,000 distinct CDR3 sequences, 35% to 55% of which appear only once. The specimen was peripheral blood or thyroid tissue (not recorded which). The chain combines TRBV6-6 with TRBJ2-5; the match to TRBD1 covers 7 bases. The clonotype was recovered from an adult woman with Graves' disease, either hyperthyroidism or ophthalmopathy (not recorded which). CDR3 protein: CASTIWTGLMAQYF. The CDR3 coding sequence is TGTGCCAGCACTATATGGACAGGCTTGATGGCCCAGTACTTC.